This T cell receptor beta chain was sequenced for a study of blood T cell repertoires in COVID-19. Turning to the study itself: COVID-19 samples from acute and convalescent phases originated in the United States, Italy and Spain.

With 2 bases removed from V and 3 bases from J, the gap between germline ends came to 17 bases. Germline CDR1 is SGHTA and CDR2 is FQGNSA. The CDR3 has 17 amino acids. Only in-frame clones appear in the TCRdb table, and some are missing; sequencing was by immunoSEQ multiplex PCR. This repertoire shows about 330,000 clones, around 87% found once; its top ten account for under 5.5%. Individuals drawn from about two dozen US areas were about 18 to 95 years old. Recovery among Cohort 3 donors was established by two negative PCRs, clearance, or symptom resolution. This clone was detected only once. This TCR came from a woman in her twenties or thirties who had recovered from COVID-19. The chain links TRBV7-2 to TRBJ1-5; D is uncertain. The sample was PBMCs or T cells enriched from blood (not recorded which). CDR3 residues: CASSLSSTAGYNQPQHF. The CDR3 nucleotides read TGTGCCAGCAGCTTATCGTCCACGGCAGGATACAATCAGCCCCAGCATTTT.